This TCR beta chain is from a study of T-cell reconstitution after alpha-beta-depleted transplantation in children. The CDR3 length is 17 residues. V was pared by 3 bases and J by 4 bases, with 10 bases of the junction left unmatched. The V gene's germline CDR1 is MDHEN and CDR2 SYDVKM. Whole-study findings and limits: Some patients' high day-60 TCRbeta diversity was traced to surviving recipient T cells and thymic progenitors. Expanded graft clones, several hundred of them, were reportedly the source of alpha-beta T cells about two months after transplant. T-cell counts and diversity at one year post-transplant came mainly from newly produced T cells.

Of note for this clonotype: The antigen is not known.

Using unique molecular identifiers, the investigators prepared the TCRbeta library. One entry per CDR3 protein, called by TCRdb with MiXCR from the PCR reads. This sample yields just under 350,000 distinct CDR3 sequences, of which 15% to 20% are seen a single time; roughly two fifths belongs to the top ten. Sequences were derived from PBMCs, mostly from graft donor cells, sampled 360 days after TCRalphabeta/CD19-depleted stem cell transplant. The TCR was taken from a male patient between 2 and 15 years old who had a stem cell transplant for acute lymphoblastic leukemia, so the T cells may come from the graft donor. V gene TRBV28 combines with J gene TRBJ2-2; 8 nucleotides agree with TRBD2. The CDR3 DNA is TGTGCCAGCAGTTTCCCGGGGGTAGCGGGACCCACCGGGGAGCTGTTTTTT. As protein: CASSFPGVAGPTGELFF.